A selection of T cell receptor beta chains follows, all from one sample in a study of blood T cell repertoires in COVID-19. Generated by immunoSEQ multiplex PCR, the TCRdb table keeps only in-frame clones and is missing some. In the table there are 250,000 to 300,000 clones, more than 75% of which are singletons. The material sequenced was PBMCs or T cells enriched from blood (not recorded which). The source of these receptors is a woman aged 55-70 years in a cohort exposed to, infected with or recovered from COVID-19 (not recorded which). CDR3s include the opening cysteine and the closing phenylalanine or tryptophan. A D gene is named only where the DNA matches it firmly. Rows give clone size only sometimes, using once, few, many, or a class for an expanded clone.

v_call	d_call	clone_size	j_call	cdr3_nt	cdr3_aa
TRBV20-1	NA	NA	TRBJ1-2	TGCAGTGCTAGCCAGAACTATGGCTACACCTTC	CSASQNYGYTF
TRBV18	NA	NA	TRBJ2-7	TGTGCCAGCTCACCCTCGATGAGCAGGGACGAGCAGTACTTC	CASSPSMSRDEQYF
TRBV30	NA	NA	TRBJ2-7	TGTGCCTGGAGTAGAGGGAGGTACGAGCAGTACTTC	CAWSRGRYEQYF
TRBV28	TRBD2	NA	TRBJ2-1	TGTGCCAGCAGTCCCTACGGAGCGGGAGAGGGCCCCTACAATGAGCAGTTCTTC	CASSPYGAGEGPYNEQFF
TRBV7-7	TRBD2	NA	TRBJ2-1	TGTGCTAGCAGCTTAGGTCCTAGCGGGAGTGGGTCCTACAATGAGCAGTTCTTC	CASSLGPSGSGSYNEQFF
TRBV5-1	TRBD2	NA	TRBJ2-7	TGCGCCAGCAGCTCGGGCCAACTAGCGGGAGGGCCGTACGAGCAGTACTTC	CASSSGQLAGGPYEQYF
TRBV7-2	NA	NA	TRBJ1-1	TGTGCCAGCAGCTTAGGCTCCCGGGGAATGAACACTGAAGCTTTCTTT	CASSLGSRGMNTEAFF
TRBV5-4	TRBD2	NA	TRBJ2-2	TGTGCCAGCAGCTTGGTGTCGAGCGGGAGGATCACCGGGGAGCTGTTTTTT	CASSLVSSGRITGELFF
TRBV3-1/TRBV3-2	TRBD2	NA	TRBJ2-1	TGTGCCAGCAGACTTACTAGCGTCAATGAGCAGTTCTTC	CASRLTSVNEQFF
TRBV30	TRBD2	NA	TRBJ2-1	TGTGCCTGGACCATTGAGAGGGAGGGCAACCCTTATGAGCAGTTCTTC	CAWTIEREGNPYEQFF
TRBV6-5	TRBD1	once	TRBJ1-1	TGTGCCAGCAGCTCGCCAGGGGGAATGAACACTGAAGCTTTCTTT	CASSSPGGMNTEAFF
TRBV30	TRBD1	NA	TRBJ1-2	TGTGCCTGGAGTCCCGGGACAGGCTACGGCTACACCTTC	CAWSPGTGYGYTF
TRBV5-1	NA	NA	TRBJ2-7	TGCGCCAGCAGCTTGTTCCGGGTTGAGGGAACCCCCTACGAGCAGTACTTC	CASSLFRVEGTPYEQYF